The entry below describes one T cell receptor (beta chain). This receptor's antigen is unknown. Base qualities are not provided; no much larger clone lies one nucleotide away. These data originate in a study of blood T cell repertoires in COVID-19 (dated by TCRdb to about 2020). With respect to the entire study: Samples covering the acute and convalescent phases of COVID-19 were provided by collaborators in the United States, Italy and Spain. The prospective study material was composed of cDNA or gDNA derived from T cells, B-cell-depleted T cells, or PBMCs. The dataset comprised deeply sampled blood TCRbeta repertoires from subjects exposed to, actively infected with, or recovered from COVID-19. A freely available public database, intended as a resource for researchers studying the immune response to SARS-CoV-2, is where the repertoires were released. Samples were obtained from the ongoing ImmuneRACE study (first 160 participants) and from 1,254 subjects provided by 6 global collaborators. A de-identified subject ID, COVID-19 status, age in years and sex were almost always included in the sample metadata. HLA class I and class II types, where available, came from metadata supplied by the sample provider rather than from assay-based typing. Study-level results and caveats: Clinical and demographic metadata were provided uncurated, with the amount varying by source and participant.

The immunoSEQ Assay, a bias-controlled multiplex PCR, was used to amplify TCRbeta CDR3 regions from genomic DNA. Concerning the study's data processing: The number of nucleated cells in each sample was estimated from the amplification of reference gene primers within the assay. To quantify the absolute abundance of each unique TCRbeta CDR3 rearrangement, sequence reads were collapsed and filtered. Productive Simpson clonality was computed per sample as the square root of Simpson's diversity index over productive rearrangements. In TCRdb, the immuneACCESS table is reduced to in-frame sequences with V and J assigned. These tables do not hold every clone; where another copy was compared, an unresolved V gene accounts for under half, and the others remain unexplained. V and J calls and clone size are those listed in that table; D and trimming were worked out from the DNA. This sample gives roughly 54,000 clones in total; around four fifths of them show up just once. The biggest ten clones account for 2.6% of the sample.

Collaborating institutions collected whole blood in K2EDTA tubes following their own protocols. Collaborator samples were shipped for TCRbeta analysis as frozen whole blood, isolated PBMCs, or DNA extracted from either sample type. V is pared back by 3 bases and J by 0 bases, with 9 bases lying between the germline termini. The germline V gene (reference sequence) supplies CDR1 LNHDA and CDR2 SQIVND. There are 15 amino acids in the CDR3, from cysteine to phenylalanine inclusive. Only the CDR3 DNA is retained, 45 bases long and in frame from the first base. The rearrangement combines TRBV19 with TRBJ1-5; D gene: possibly TRBD1, on 5 matching bases. The sequenced sample consisted of peripheral blood. The source of this sequence is a man aged 45-65 years with acute or convalescent COVID-19. The CDR3 region has the sequence CASSIFRDSNQPQHF. DNA sequence: TGTGCCAGTAGTATCTTCAGGGATAGCAATCAGCCCCAGCATTTT.